What follows are 5 T cell receptor beta chains derived from one specimen sequenced in a study of OX40 agonist ivuxolimab in advanced cancers. Profiling relied on immunoSEQ multiplex PCR, and the TCRdb table lists in-frame clones only, not all of them. Counted here are about 60,000 clones, approximately 80% occurring once; the ten biggest clones make up less than 0.9%. This specimen consisted of CD4+ or CD8+ T cells sorted from blood, obtained in a trial of the OX40 agonist ivuxolimab. The source is an adult with an advanced solid tumor such as melanoma, head and neck, liver or kidney cancer.

This clone was seen just once. The chain has TRBV9 and TRBJ2-6; the match to TRBD1 covers 9 bases. The ends lost 0 bases at V and 4 bases at J; junction bases unmatched: 5. This CDR3 contains 17 residues. The germline CDR1 and CDR2 sequences are SGDLS and YYNGEE. The CDR3 loop is CASSVEGQGIGANVLTF. CDR3 in DNA: TGTGCCAGCAGCGTAGAGGGACAGGGAATCGGGGCCAACGTCCTGACTTTC.

The chain is built from TRBV5-1 and TRBJ1-1; 10 nucleotides line up with TRBD1. The CDR3 contains 16 residues. V gave up 0 bases and J gave up 4 bases; unmatched junction bases: 6. Germline-derived CDR1 and CDR2 are SGHRS and YFSETQ. The CDR3 nucleotides read TGCGCCAGCAGCTTGGAAGGGACAGGGGCGGGCACTGAAGCTTTCTTT. Protein: CASSLEGTGAGTEAFF.

This clone has just one count. CDR3 region: CASSFPHSGTNTYEQYF. Written as DNA, the CDR3 is TGTGCCAGCAGCTTCCCGCACTCCGGGACAAATACATACGAGCAGTACTTC. The V and J genes are TRBV7-9 and TRBJ2-7, with D maybe TRBD1 (6 bases). The germline V gene has CDR1 SEHNR and CDR2 FQNEAQ (reference sequence). This CDR3 is built from 17 residues. Trimming pared 3 bases from V and 4 bases from J, leaving 22 bases between.

This clone was seen just once. The chain has TRBV27 and TRBJ2-6; D remains unclear. The germline V gene encodes CDR1 MNHEY and CDR2 SMNVEV (reference sequence). V was shortened by 8 bases and J by 2 bases, with 13 bases between the two germline ends. This CDR3 has 15 amino acids. DNA of the CDR3: TGTGCCAGCTCCCCTGATAGCCCTGGGGCCAACGTCCTGACTTTC. Translation gives CASSPDSPGANVLTF.

The V call is TRBV7-2, the J call TRBJ1-5, with 7 bases matching TRBD1. CDR1 is SGHTA and CDR2 is FQGNSA in the germline V gene. There are 12 residues in the CDR3. The junction had 2 bases not matched to a gene; V was cut back by 5 bases and J by 7 bases. The CDR3 spells CASSPQGQPQHF. CDR3 bases: TGTGCCAGCAGCCCACAGGGGCAGCCCCAGCATTTT. Full variable domain (missing parts from reference TRBV7-2 and TRBJ1-5): GAGVSQSPSNKVTEKGKDVELRCDPISGHTALYWYRQSLGQGLEFLIYFQGNSAPDKSGLPSDRFSAERTGGSVSTLTIQRTQQEDSAVYLCASSPQGQPQHFGDGTRLSIL.